This TCR beta chain was observed in a study of CD8 T cells in ankylosing spondylitis. Whole-study results and caveats: Previously reported in reactive arthritis synovial fluid and blood were some of the motif variants. Reports say disease-linked clones showed up significantly more in matched ankylosing spondylitis synovial fluid. The study identified a TCR beta motif of seven or eight highly homologous variants that appeared characteristic of ankylosing spondylitis blood.

To note about this clonotype: Its specificity is not known.

Trimming left V 5 bases short and J 13 bases short, with 15 bases between. This CDR3 region has 12 residues. Germline values: CDR1 SEHNR, CDR2 FQNEAQ (reference sequence). Each TCR beta library was made by quantitative 5'-RACE that incorporated molecular barcodes. TCRdb called the 5' RACE reads again in MiXCR, with one record for every CDR3 protein. The data hold a few hundred thousand distinct CDR3 sequences, with roughly an eighth observed a single time. The gene calls are TRBV7-9 and TRBJ2-4; D gene ambiguous. This sequence was found in a male donor with ankylosing spondylitis. Sequences were obtained from blood, either unsorted or a sorted T cell fraction (not recorded which). CDR3 loop: CASSTTRLAQYF. For the CDR3, the DNA is TGTGCCAGCAGCACAACGCGACTGGCCCAGTACTTC.